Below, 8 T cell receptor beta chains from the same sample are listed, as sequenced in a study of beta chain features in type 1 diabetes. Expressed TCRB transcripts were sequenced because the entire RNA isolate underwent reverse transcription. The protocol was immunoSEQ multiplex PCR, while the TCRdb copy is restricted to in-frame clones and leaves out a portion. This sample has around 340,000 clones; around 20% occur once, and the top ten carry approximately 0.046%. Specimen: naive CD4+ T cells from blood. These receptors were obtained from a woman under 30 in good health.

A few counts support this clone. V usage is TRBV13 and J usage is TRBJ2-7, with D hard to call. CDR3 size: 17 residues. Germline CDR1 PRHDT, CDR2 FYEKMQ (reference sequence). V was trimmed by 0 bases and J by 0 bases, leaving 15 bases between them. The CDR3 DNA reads TGTGCCAGCAGCTTAGGCGGTCGCGTTTCTAGCTCCTACGAGCAGTACTTC. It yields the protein CASSLGGRVSSSYEQYF. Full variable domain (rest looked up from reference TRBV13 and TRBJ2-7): AAGVIQSPRHLIKEKRETATLKCYPIPRHDTVYWYQQGPGQDPQFLISFYEKMQSDKGSIPDRFSAQQFSDYHSELNMSSLELGDSALYFCASSLGGRVSSSYEQYFGPGTRLTVT.

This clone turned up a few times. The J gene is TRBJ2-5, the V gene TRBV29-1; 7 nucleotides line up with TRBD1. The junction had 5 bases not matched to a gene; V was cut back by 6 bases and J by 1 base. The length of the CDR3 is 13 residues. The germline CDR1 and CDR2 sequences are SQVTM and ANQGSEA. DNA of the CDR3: TGCAGCGTGACCCGGGACAGCCAAGAGACCCAGTACTTC. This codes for CSVTRDSQETQYF.

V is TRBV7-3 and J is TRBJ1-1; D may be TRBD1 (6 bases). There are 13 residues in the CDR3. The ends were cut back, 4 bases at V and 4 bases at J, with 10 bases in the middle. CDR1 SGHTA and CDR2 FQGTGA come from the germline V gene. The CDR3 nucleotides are TGTGCCAGCAGCTCAAGGACAGCCACTGAAGCTTTCTTT. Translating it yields CASSSRTATEAFF. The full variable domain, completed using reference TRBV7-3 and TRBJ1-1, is GAGVSQTPSNKVTEKGKYVELRCDPISGHTALYWYRQSLGQGPEFLIYFQGTGAADDSGLPNDRFFAVRPEGSVSTLKIQRTERGDSAVYLCASSSRTATEAFFGQGTRLTVV.

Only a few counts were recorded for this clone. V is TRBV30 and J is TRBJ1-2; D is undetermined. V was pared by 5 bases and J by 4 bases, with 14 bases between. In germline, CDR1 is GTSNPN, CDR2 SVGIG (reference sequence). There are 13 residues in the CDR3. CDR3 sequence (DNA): TGTGCCTGGGGACGAAATGAGGGCTATGGCTACACCTTC. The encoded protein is CAWGRNEGYGYTF.

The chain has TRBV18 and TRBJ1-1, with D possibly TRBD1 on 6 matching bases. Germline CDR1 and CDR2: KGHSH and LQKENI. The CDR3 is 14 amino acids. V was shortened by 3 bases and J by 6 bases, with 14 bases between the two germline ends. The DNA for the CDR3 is TGTGCCAGCTCACCTGGGGGGGCAGGGGCTGAAGCTTTCTTT. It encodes CASSPGGAGAEAFF.

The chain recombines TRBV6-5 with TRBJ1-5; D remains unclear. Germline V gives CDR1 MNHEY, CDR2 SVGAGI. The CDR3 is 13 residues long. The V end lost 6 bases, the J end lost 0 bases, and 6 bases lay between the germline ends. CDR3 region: CASSPYSNQPQHF. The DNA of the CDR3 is TGTGCCAGCAGCCCGTATAGCAATCAGCCCCAGCATTTT.

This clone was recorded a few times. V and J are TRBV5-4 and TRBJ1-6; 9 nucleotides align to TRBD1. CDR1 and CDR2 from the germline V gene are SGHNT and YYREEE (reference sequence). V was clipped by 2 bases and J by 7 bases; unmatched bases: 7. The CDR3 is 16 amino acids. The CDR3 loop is CASSLKQGAKNSPLHF. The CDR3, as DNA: TGTGCCAGCAGCTTAAAACAGGGGGCAAAGAATTCACCCCTCCACTTT.

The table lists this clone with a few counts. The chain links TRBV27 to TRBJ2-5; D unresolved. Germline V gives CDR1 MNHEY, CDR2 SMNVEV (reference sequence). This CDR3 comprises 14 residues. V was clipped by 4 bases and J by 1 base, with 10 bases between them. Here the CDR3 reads CASSSNSIQETQYF. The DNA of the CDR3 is TGTGCCAGCAGTTCCAATTCCATCCAAGAGACCCAGTACTTC.